A selection of T cell receptor beta chains follows, all from one sample in a study of patients and donors after allogeneic stem cell transplantation. TCRdb fed the RT-PCR reads into MiXCR, producing one record per CDR3 protein. Among approximately 410,000 distinct CDR3 sequences listed, 16% were seen once. Sequencing was carried out using blood, either unsorted or a sorted T cell fraction (not recorded which). The receptor source for this set is a human donor who was either an allogeneic HSCT recipient or a stem cell or donor lymphocyte infusion donor (not recorded which). It is not recorded whose cells these are; they may come from a transplant donor. CDR3s include the opening cysteine and the closing phenylalanine or tryptophan. Fields, in order: V gene, J gene, D gene, clone size, CDR3 DNA, CDR3 protein. A D gene is named only where the DNA matches it firmly. Some rows have no size entry. The others give once, few or many, or a class for an expanded clone.

>TRBV3-1|TRBJ2-3|NA|many
TGTGCCAGCAGCCAAGGTAGCGGAAATACGCAGTATTTT
CASSQGSGNTQYF
>TRBV29-1|TRBJ1-5|NA|NA
TGCAGCGTTGAAGAGGGCAGGGGCCAGCCCCAGCATTTT
CSVEEGRGQPQHF
>TRBV18|TRBJ2-7|NA|few
TGTGCCAGCTCACTCGGGACGCATTACGAGCAGTACTTC
CASSLGTHYEQYF
>TRBV12-3/TRBV12-4|TRBJ2-2|TRBD2|many
TGTGCCAGCAGACCTATGGGGGGAGGGCATCACGGGGAGCTGTTTTTT
CASRPMGGGHHGELFF
>TRBV3-1|TRBJ2-2|NA|many
TGTGCCAGCAGTTTCACAGGGGGGGCCGGGGAGCTGTTTTTT
CASSFTGGAGELFF
>TRBV7-2|TRBJ2-5|NA|NA
TGTGCCAGCAGCCCCCGTCCGAGGGAGGAAGAGACCCAGTACTTC
CASSPRPREEETQYF
>TRBV5-1|TRBJ2-3|TRBD1|few
TGCGCCAGCAGCCCTGGACAGGGGGCGAAGTCAGATACGCAGTATTTT
CASSPGQGAKSDTQYF
>TRBV5-6|TRBJ1-1|NA|NA
TGTGCCAGCACCGCCTCAGGGCTGAACACTGAAGCTTTCTTT
CASTASGLNTEAFF
>TRBV10-3|TRBJ1-5|NA|NA
TGTGCCATCGGTTCCCGACTGACAGGAAATCAGCCCCAGCATTTT
CAIGSRLTGNQPQHF
>TRBV5-1|TRBJ2-3|TRBD2|few
TGCGCCAGCAGCTTGGACCTAGCGGGGGCCACAGATACGCAGTATTTT
CASSLDLAGATDTQYF
>TRBV6-5|TRBJ1-1|NA|few
TGTGCCAGCAGTTACCACCGTCAGAACACTGAAGCTTTCTTT
CASSYHRQNTEAFF
>TRBV6-1|TRBJ1-4|NA|NA
TGTGCCAGCAAGAGAGGAACTAATGAAAAACTGTTTTTT
CASKRGTNEKLFF
>TRBV5-1|TRBJ2-3|NA|many
TGCGCCAGCAGCTTGGCCCAGCTGGTCCAGGATACGCAGTATTTT
CASSLAQLVQDTQYF
>TRBV7-2|TRBJ2-3|NA|many
TGTGCCAGCAGCTTAGGAGCGGCTCTACTAGATACGCAGTATTTT
CASSLGAALLDTQYF
>TRBV20-1|TRBJ1-5|NA|few
TGCAGTGCTAGAGATACGACGGGGGGCTATCAGCCCCAGCATTTT
CSARDTTGGYQPQHF
>TRBV7-6|TRBJ1-1|NA|NA
TGTGCCAGCAGCTGGGGAACTTACACTGAAGCTTTCTTT
CASSWGTYTEAFF
>TRBV7-9|TRBJ2-1|TRBD2|few
TGTGCCAGCAGCTCCCCCCGAGCGGGGGGCGGTGAGCAGTTCTTC
CASSSPRAGGGEQFF
>TRBV3-1|TRBJ1-1|NA|few
TGTGCCAGCAGCCAAGAGAGGGAAAAAATGAACACTGAAGCTTTCTTT
CASSQEREKMNTEAFF
>TRBV5-4|TRBJ2-7|NA|NA
TGTGCCAGCAGCTTTCTCGCGGGAACACGTTACGAGCAGTACTTC
CASSFLAGTRYEQYF
>TRBV9|TRBJ2-4|TRBD1|many
TGTGCCAGCAGCGGACAGGGTGCAAAAGCCAAAAACATTCAGTACTTC
CASSGQGAKAKNIQYF
>TRBV6-1|TRBJ2-4|NA|few
TGTGCCAGCAGTGTTACGGGACTCGTCAAAAACATTCAGTACTTC
CASSVTGLVKNIQYF
>TRBV7-9|TRBJ1-3|NA|NA
TGTGCCAGCAGCTCCGACCCCTCCGCCATATATTTT
CASSSDPSAIYF
>TRBV12-3/TRBV12-4|TRBJ2-2|NA|many
TGTGCCAGCAGTTGGGGGGGGCCGACCGGGGAGCTGTTTTTT
CASSWGGPTGELFF
>TRBV7-2|TRBJ1-1|NA|NA
TGTGCCAGCAGCTCCTTTAGGGGGGGTTCTGCTTTCTTT
CASSSFRGGSAFF
>TRBV18|TRBJ1-1|TRBD1|NA
TGTGCCAGCTCACCGGACAGGACCCTGAGCACTGAAGCTTTCTTT
CASSPDRTLSTEAFF
>TRBV2|TRBJ2-3|TRBD2|few
TGTGCCAGCAGTACGGGACTAGATAAGGATACGCAGTATTTT
CASSTGLDKDTQYF
>TRBV7-6|TRBJ2-1|NA|few
TGTGCCAGCAGCCCTCACGAAAACAATGAGCAGTTCTTC
CASSPHENNEQFF
>TRBV6-5|TRBJ1-2|NA|few
TGTGCCAGCAGTTACTCGGGGGCAGGGTCGACCTATGGCTACACCTTC
CASSYSGAGSTYGYTF
>TRBV5-5|TRBJ2-4|NA|NA
TGTGCCAGCAGCTTGAGGGGAACGGGGAACATTCAGTACTTC
CASSLRGTGNIQYF
>TRBV12-3/TRBV12-4|TRBJ1-5|NA|NA
TGTGCCAGCACCTTCGTGTTCGGTTTTGACAGAGCTATAGATCAGCCCCAGCATTTT
CASTFVFGFDRAIDQPQHF
>TRBV12-3/TRBV12-4|TRBJ1-1|NA|few
TGTGCCAGCAGCCCCGCGGGGCCCGCCGCTTTCTTT
CASSPAGPAAFF
>TRBV29-1|TRBJ1-1|NA|NA
TGCAGCGCCCAATCCGGACGGACTGAAGCTTTCTTT
CSAQSGRTEAFF
>TRBV7-8|TRBJ2-3|TRBD2|NA
TGTGCCAGCAGCCGCCTGACTAGCGGCCCAACAGATACGCAGTATTTT
CASSRLTSGPTDTQYF
>TRBV20-1|TRBJ2-5|TRBD1|NA
TGCAGTGCTACGTCGACAGGGACGGAGACCCAGTACTTC
CSATSTGTETQYF
>TRBV9|TRBJ2-2|TRBD1|few
TGTGCCAGCAGCCCCCGGACAGGGATGAACACCGGGGAGCTGTTTTTT
CASSPRTGMNTGELFF
>TRBV12-3/TRBV12-4|TRBJ2-1|TRBD1|many
TGTGCCAGCAGACCCGGGACAGTATACAATGAGCAGTTCTTC
CASRPGTVYNEQFF
>TRBV29-1|TRBJ2-7|NA|few
TGCAGCGTTGGTAAGGGCTACGAGCAGTACTTC
CSVGKGYEQYF
>TRBV6-2/TRBV6-3|TRBJ2-3|NA|NA
TGTGCCAGCTTTCAGGCAGATACGCAGTATTTT
CASFQADTQYF
>TRBV13|TRBJ2-1|NA|few
TGTGCCAGCAGCTTACGGGTAAAACTAGGGTCCTACAATGAGCAGTTCTTC
CASSLRVKLGSYNEQFF
>TRBV28|TRBJ1-5|TRBD1|NA
TGTGCCAGCAGTGTGGGCAGGGGGCCTGGCAATCAGCCCCAGCATTTT
CASSVGRGPGNQPQHF
>TRBV29-1|TRBJ1-2|NA|NA
TGCAGCGTTGGGGGGGATCTCGGCTACACCTTC
CSVGGDLGYTF
>TRBV2|TRBJ2-2|NA|few
TGTGCCAGCAGACTCAGGGAGACCGGGGAGCTGTTTTTT
CASRLRETGELFF
>TRBV20-1|TRBJ2-5|TRBD2|NA
TGCAGTGCCTGCGGGACTAGCGGCTCGGGGACCCAGTACTTC
CSACGTSGSGTQYF
>TRBV7-3|TRBJ1-1|NA|NA
TGTGCCAGCAGCGCCGGTCTCGGGGTGAAAGCTTTCTTT
CASSAGLGVKAFF
>TRBV5-6|TRBJ2-7|TRBD1|NA
TGTGCCAGCAGCTTGGAATACGGGACAGGGAGATACGAGCAGTACTTC
CASSLEYGTGRYEQYF
>TRBV6-2/TRBV6-3|TRBJ2-7|NA|NA
TGTGCCAGCAGGCGACAGCCCTACGAGCAGTACTTC
CASRRQPYEQYF
>TRBV4-1|TRBJ2-3|NA|few
TGCGCCAGCAGCCCCCACGGGGTGGCTACAGATACGCAGTATTTT
CASSPHGVATDTQYF
>TRBV20-1|TRBJ2-7|TRBD2|NA
TGCAGTGCTAGTAGGACTAGCGCACTCTACGAGCAGTACTTC
CSASRTSALYEQYF
>TRBV12-3/TRBV12-4|TRBJ2-3|NA|few
TGTGCCACCAAAAGCCGCGGGGACGAAAGCACAGATACGCAGTATTTT
CATKSRGDESTDTQYF
>TRBV11-3|TRBJ2-1|TRBD2|few
TGTGCCAGCAGAGGACTAGCGGGAGGTTCCTACAATGAGCAGTTCTTC
CASRGLAGGSYNEQFF
>TRBV4-3|TRBJ2-7|NA|few
TGCGCCAGCAGCCAAGGGTCAGGGGTTTTATACGAGCAGTACTTC
CASSQGSGVLYEQYF
>TRBV4-3|TRBJ2-3|NA|many
TGCGCCAGCAGCCAAGATTCAGGGACCGATACGCAGTATTTT
CASSQDSGTDTQYF